This T cell receptor beta chain came from a study of type 1 and type 2 diabetes patients. About the study: Participants included type 1 and type 2 diabetes patients plus nondiabetic controls.

This CDR3 region has 17 residues. Germline CDR1 SNHLY, CDR2 FYNNEI. V was trimmed by 5 bases and J by 0 bases, leaving 20 bases between them. Regarding this clonotype: Its antigen is undetermined. A much larger clone lies a single base off, so this may be a read error.

Study observations and caveats: Type 2 diabetes patients had few highly-expanded CD4+ clones, median one. Type 2 diabetes and control V and J usage correlated highly, around 0.97. Some HECs seen only in T1D might also appear in more T2D or control samples.

Genomic DNA was the PCR template. Amplification of the beta chain CDR3 used 30 forward and 13 reverse multiplex primers. TCRdb independently ran MiXCR on the multiplex PCR reads; one entry per CDR3 protein. The sample lists around 300,000 distinct CDR3 sequences; approximately 45% were seen once. The sequencing sample was made of peripheral blood mononuclear cells (PBMCs). This rearrangement joins TRBV2 to TRBJ2-7, with D perhaps given as TRBD1 or TRBD2 (6 bases each). The source is a man aged 18-30 years with type 2 diabetes. The DNA of the CDR3 is TGTGCCAGCAGTAAAGAGGGGGGACAACTTTCCTCCTACGAGCAGTACTTC. Translation gives CASSKEGGQLSSYEQYF.